This T cell receptor beta chain emerged from a study of cytomegalovirus exposure and HLA in healthy donors. Findings and caveats of the study: Compared with the roughly 670-donor mean, an Asian-associated ancestry cluster reportedly had fewer N-insertions, according to a later analysis. The study reported that TCR beta sequences accurately predicted HLA-A and HLA-B alleles in most subjects. Sequencing depth roughly uniform across donors was assumed in presence/absence analyses.

V lost 6 bases and J lost 7, with 15 bases in between. CDR3 length: 13 amino acids. Germline loops: CDR1 MNHEY, CDR2 SVGAGI. Primers for the PCR totalled 60 Vbeta and 13 Jbeta. The assay was immunoSEQ multiplex PCR, and TCRdb's table has in-frame clones only and misses some. The profile shows around 110,000 clones, around 66% of them singletons. Concerning this clone: The antigen remains unidentified.

This sequence originates from a woman between 40 and 55 years old in good health and CMV-seropositive. The V gene is TRBV6-5, the J gene TRBJ2-5; a weak D match, TRBD2 (6 bases). The sequenced sample was PBMCs. CDR3 residues: CASRSGPGGTQYF. The CDR3 DNA follows: TGTGCCAGCAGGTCCGGGCCCGGGGGGACCCAGTACTTC.